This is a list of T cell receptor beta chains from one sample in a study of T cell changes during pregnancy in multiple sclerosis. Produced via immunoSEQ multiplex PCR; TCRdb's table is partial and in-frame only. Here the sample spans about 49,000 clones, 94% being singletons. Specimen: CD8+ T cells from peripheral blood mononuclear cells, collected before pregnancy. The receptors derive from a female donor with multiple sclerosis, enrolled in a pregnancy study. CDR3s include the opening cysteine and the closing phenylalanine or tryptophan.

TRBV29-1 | CSVTLRDIYTGELFF
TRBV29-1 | CSVRDRVNYGYTF
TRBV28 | CASILGSWNTEAFF
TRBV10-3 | CAISEIGGGANYGYTF
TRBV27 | CASRRQNNQPQHF
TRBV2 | CASRGGTGRETQYF
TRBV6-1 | CASRMTGGWMAFF
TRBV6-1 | CASTRSSGSTYEQYF
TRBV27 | CASSLVTTGYEQYF
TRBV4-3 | CASSQDADTNSNQPQHF
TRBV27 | CASSFGGASGYTF
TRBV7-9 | CASSTGQGDFSDTQYF
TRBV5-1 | CASSFLQGSDTEAFF